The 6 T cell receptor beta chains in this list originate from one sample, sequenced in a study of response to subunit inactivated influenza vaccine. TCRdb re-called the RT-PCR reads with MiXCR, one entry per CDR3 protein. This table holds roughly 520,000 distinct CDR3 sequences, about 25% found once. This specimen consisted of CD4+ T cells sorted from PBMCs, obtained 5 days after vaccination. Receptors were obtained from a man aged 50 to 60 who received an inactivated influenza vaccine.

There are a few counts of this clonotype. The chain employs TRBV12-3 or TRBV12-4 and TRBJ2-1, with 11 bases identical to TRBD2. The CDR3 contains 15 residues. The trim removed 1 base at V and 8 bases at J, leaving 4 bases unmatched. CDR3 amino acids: CASSLGLAGLDEQFF. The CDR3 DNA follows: TGTGCCAGCAGTTTAGGACTAGCGGGGTTGGATGAGCAGTTCTTC.

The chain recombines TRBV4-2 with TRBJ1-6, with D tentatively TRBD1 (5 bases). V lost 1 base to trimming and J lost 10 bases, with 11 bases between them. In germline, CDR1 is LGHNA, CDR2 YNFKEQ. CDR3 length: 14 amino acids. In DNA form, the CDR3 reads TGTGCCAGCAGCCAAGGACAGCTTTCCTCACCCCTCCACTTT. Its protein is CASSQGQLSSPLHF.

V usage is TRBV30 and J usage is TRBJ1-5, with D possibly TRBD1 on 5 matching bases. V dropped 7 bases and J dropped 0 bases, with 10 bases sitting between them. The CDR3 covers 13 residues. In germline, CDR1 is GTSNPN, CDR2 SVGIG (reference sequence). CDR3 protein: CAYRGHSNQPQHF. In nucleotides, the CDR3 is TGTGCCTACCGGGGCCATAGCAATCAGCCCCAGCATTTT.

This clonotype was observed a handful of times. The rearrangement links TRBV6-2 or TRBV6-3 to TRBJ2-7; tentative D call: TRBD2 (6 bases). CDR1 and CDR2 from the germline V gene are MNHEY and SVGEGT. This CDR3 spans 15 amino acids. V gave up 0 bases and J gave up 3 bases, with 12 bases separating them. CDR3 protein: CASSYSGLFRYEQYF. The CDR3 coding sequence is TGTGCCAGCAGTTACTCGGGACTGTTTCGCTACGAGCAGTACTTC.

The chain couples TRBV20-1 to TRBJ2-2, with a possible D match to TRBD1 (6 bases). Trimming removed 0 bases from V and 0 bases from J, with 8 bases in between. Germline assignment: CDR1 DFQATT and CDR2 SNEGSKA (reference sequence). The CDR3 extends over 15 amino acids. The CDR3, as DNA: TGCAGTGCTAGAGATCAGGGGTCGAACACCGGGGAGCTGTTTTTT. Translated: CSARDQGSNTGELFF.

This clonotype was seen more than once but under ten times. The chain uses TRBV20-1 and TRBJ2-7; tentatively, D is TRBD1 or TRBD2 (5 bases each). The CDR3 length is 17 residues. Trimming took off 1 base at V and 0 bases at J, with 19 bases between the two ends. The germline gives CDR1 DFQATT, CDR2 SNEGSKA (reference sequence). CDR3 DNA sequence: TGCAGTGCTAGAGGGGGCTTTTATCGGGGTGGCTCCTACGAGCAGTACTTC. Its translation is CSARGGFYRGGSYEQYF.